Each of the 3 T cell receptor beta chains below was sequenced from the same sample in a study of blood T cells in healthy people across ages. Using a J-beta primer mix together with a sample-barcoded 5' primer, a second PCR was run for roughly 6 to 11 cycles. In TCRdb, the 5' RACE reads were re-called with MiXCR into one record per CDR3 protein. Of hundreds of thousands of distinct CDR3 sequences listed, roughly 20% are singletons. Sequencing was performed on blood. The origin of the receptors is a man between 70 and 80 years old in good health.

The chain combines TRBV20-1 with TRBJ2-4, with D uncertain. Trimming took off 5 bases at V and 3 bases at J, with 11 bases between the two ends. Germline V lookup: CDR1 DFQATT, CDR2 SNEGSKA (reference sequence). The CDR3 runs 13 residues. The CDR3: CSARWGGKNIQYF. The CDR3 bases are TGCAGTGCTCGGTGGGGTGGCAAAAACATTCAGTACTTC.

V and J are TRBV28 and TRBJ1-1; D is undetermined. This CDR3 is 12 amino acids long. Trimming shortened V by 6 bases and J by 2 bases, and 7 bases separated the two germline ends. From germline, CDR1 is MDHEN and CDR2 SYDVKM. The chain's CDR3 is CASSTTNTEAFF. The CDR3 DNA reads TGTGCCAGCAGCACCACAAACACTGAAGCTTTCTTT.

The chain employs TRBV7-3 and TRBJ2-2, with D possibly being TRBD1 (5 bases). The V end was cut by 2 bases, the J end by 7 bases, with 11 bases between. Per germline, CDR1 SGHTA and CDR2 FQGTGA. The CDR3 runs 14 residues. CDR3 DNA sequence: TGTGCCAGCAGCTTATCAGGGCCGGACGGGGAGCTGTTTTTT. Its translation is CASSLSGPDGELFF.